This T cell receptor (beta chain) was found in a study of beta chain features in type 1 diabetes. This clone appeared a few times. Its antigen is as yet unknown. Points from the study as a whole: Type 1 diabetes patients showed fewer insertions and more deletions at VDJ junctions. Sampled from patients, naive, central memory and Treg TCRB repertoires appeared more similar than those sampled from healthy donors. Among patients with Type 1 diabetes, TCRB CDR3s were moderately but significantly shorter in every one of the four CD4+ subsets.

The authors reverse transcribed all of the isolated RNA, so sequencing captured expressed TCRB transcripts. An average of approximately 3.4 million reads was obtained for naive, central memory and regulatory T cell samples. Repertoires were generated with immunoSEQ multiplex PCR, while TCRdb's copy carries only in-frame clones and drops some. The sample lists roughly 330,000 clones; approximately 10% were seen once. The V gene's germline CDR1 is SGHAT and CDR2 FQNNGV. V shed 5 bases and J 4 bases; nucleotides not matched to a gene: 7. CDR3 length: 14 amino acids. The sequence came from a woman in her twenties or thirties in good health. Sequencing was done on a sample of naive CD4+ T cells from blood. The chain joins TRBV11-2 to TRBJ2-5, with 7 bases matching TRBD2. The CDR3 DNA is TGTGCCAGCAGCACTTGGACGGGAGGAGAGACCCAGTACTTC. Translated, it gives CASSTWTGGETQYF. The complete variable domain, with remaining parts taken from reference TRBV11-2 and TRBJ2-5, reads EAGVAQSPRYKIIEKRQSVAFWCNPISGHATLYWYQQILGQGPKLLIQFQNNGVVDDSQLPKDRFSAERLKGVDSTLKIQPAKLEDSAVYLCASSTWTGGETQYFGPGTRLLVL.